The T cell receptor (beta chain) described here comes from a study of T cell repertoires in cytomegalovirus infection. Background on the study: Epitope selection comprised recently identified HLA-C-restricted CMV epitopes and well-studied HLA-B-restricted CMV epitopes. Matching HLA type and CMV infection were both indicated by public TCR beta signatures. Study conclusions and caveats: Ex vivo, HLA-C-restricted CMV-specific TCR beta clonotypes prevailed over the rest of the response.

This CDR3 region has 11 residues. V was clipped by 5 bases and J by 15 bases, with 14 bases between them. Germline V gives CDR1 SGHTA, CDR2 FQGNSA. One entry per CDR3 protein results from TCRdb running MiXCR on the reads. The data show some 940,000 distinct CDR3 sequences, roughly 31% seen once. On this clonotype itself: Its antigen is unidentified.

The source of this sequence is a human donor in good health (CMV status not recorded). Some clones in this sample may be carry-over from other donors' samples. The chain links TRBV7-2 to TRBJ1-5, with D possibly being TRBD1 (5 bases). The sample consisted of cultured CD8+ T cells from PBMCs, taken from culture after CMV antigen stimulation. Here the CDR3 DNA reads TGTGCCAGCAGCGACTCCGGGGCCTTGCATTTT. Its protein product is CASSDSGALHF.